The 22 T cell receptor beta chains below were found in one sample sequenced in a study of T cells after yellow fever vaccination (dated by TCRdb to between 2018 and 2021). The treatment or condition label on this specimen signifies: live attenuated yellow fever vaccine strain. Library prep was done by 5' RACE. The sequencer was an Illumina HiSeq 2500. TCRdb redid the processing of the public reads, applying fastp at Q25 and MiXCR, and retained in-frame beta chains. Every CDR3 protein is listed once, alongside the most common genes and DNA of its rows. Here the sample has under 250,000 distinct CDR3 sequences; about 7% occur a single time. The ten largest clones capture approximately 0.87% of the sample. Sequenced material: CD4+ T cells sorted from PBMCs, taken 15 days after the yellow fever booster vaccination. These receptors were collected from a man younger than 40 who received the YFV17D yellow fever vaccine.

This clonotype appeared a few times. This chain uses TRBV29-1 with TRBJ2-5, with TRBD1 matching over 7 bases. The V segment lost 4 bases and the J segment 7 bases; nucleotides outside the gene matches: 15. Germline loops: CDR1 SQVTM, CDR2 ANQGSEA. The CDR3 sequence is 15 residues long. In DNA, the CDR3 is TGCAGCGTTGTAGGAAACAGACAGGGCCGAGGGACCCAGTACTTC. Translated, it gives CSVVGNRQGRGTQYF.

This rearrangement joins TRBV7-6 to TRBJ2-5; 7 bases line up with TRBD2. CDR3 size: 15 residues. Losses at the gene ends were 7 bases for V and 5 bases for J; bases not matched to a gene: 13. Germline V lookup: CDR1 SGHVS, CDR2 FNYEAQ. The CDR3: CASTLGEGTMETQYF. The CDR3 DNA sequence: TGTGCCAGCACCCTAGGGGAGGGGACTATGGAGACCCAGTACTTC. The full variable domain, completed using reference TRBV7-6 and TRBJ2-5, is GAGVSQSPRYKVTKRGQDVALRCDPISGHVSLYWYRQALGQGPEFLTYFNYEAQQDKSGLPNDRFSAERPEGSISTLTIQRTEQRDSAMYRCASTLGEGTMETQYFGPGTRLLVL.

The J gene is TRBJ2-3, the V gene TRBV7-2; maybe TRBD1 (5 bases). Trimming took off 4 bases at V and 7 bases at J, with 12 bases between the two ends. The CDR3 consists of 13 residues. Per the germline V gene, CDR1 is SGHTA and CDR2 is FQGNSA. The CDR3 DNA is TGTGCCAGCAGCTCACAGGTTTCATATACGCAGTATTTT. Translated: CASSSQVSYTQYF.

This clonotype was counted at least ten times. This chain connects TRBV20-1 to TRBJ2-7; possibly TRBD2 for D (6 bases). This CDR3 is 12 amino acids long. V lost 5 bases to trimming and J lost 5 bases, with 13 bases between them. Germline CDR1 reads DFQATT; CDR2 reads SNEGSKA (reference sequence). The CDR3, as DNA: TGCAGTGCTCTCTTTTGGGGGGACGAGCAGTACTTC. This translates into CSALFWGDEQYF.

A few counts support this clonotype. The CDR3: CASSLDGRTLYGYTF. For the CDR3, the DNA is TGTGCCAGCAGCTTAGACGGCAGGACCCTCTATGGCTACACCTTC. The J gene is TRBJ1-2, the V gene TRBV7-2; no definite D call. Trimming stripped 1 base from V and 4 bases from J, with 13 bases between. Germline V gives CDR1 SGHTA, CDR2 FQGNSA. The CDR3 has 15 residues.

The table lists this clonotype with many counts. The chain uses TRBV12-3 or TRBV12-4 and TRBJ2-3; D gene uncertain. The CDR3 runs 11 residues. V was pared by 5 bases and J by 7 bases, with 7 bases between. CDR3 region: CASSTANTQYF. CDR3 sequence (DNA): TGTGCCAGCAGTACCGCAAATACGCAGTATTTT.

The table lists this clonotype with many counts. This chain links TRBV6-2 or TRBV6-3 with TRBJ1-2, with TRBD1 matching 7 bases. Trimming removed 6 bases from V and 6 bases from J; junction bases left unmatched: 7. The CDR3 has 13 amino acids. Germline CDR1 MNHEY, CDR2 SVGEGT. In DNA, the CDR3 is TGTGCCAGCAGCCTAACAGGGGAAGATGGCTACACCTTC. As protein: CASSLTGEDGYTF.

There are a few counts of this clonotype. This sequence joins TRBV5-6 and TRBJ2-2; possible D gene TRBD2, 5 bases. This CDR3 is built from 16 residues. CDR1 SGHDT and CDR2 YYEEEE come from the germline V gene. V was clipped by 0 bases and J by 1 base, with 10 bases between them. The CDR3 loop is CASSLATGENTGELFF. CDR3 DNA sequence: TGTGCCAGCAGCTTGGCCACCGGGGAGAACACCGGGGAGCTGTTTTTT. The complete variable domain, with remaining parts taken from reference TRBV5-6 and TRBJ2-2, reads DAGVTQSPTHLIKTRGQQVTLRCSPKSGHDTVSWYQQALGQGPQFIFQYYEEEERQRGNFPDRFSGHQFPNYSSELNVNALLLGDSALYLCASSLATGENTGELFFGEGSRLTVL.

This clonotype was counted between two and nine times. The rearrangement links TRBV3-1 to TRBJ1-1; TRBD1 is a possible D gene (5 bases). Between the trimmed V and J ends, which lost 4 bases and 2 bases, there was a span of 11 bases. The germline V gene has CDR1 LGHDT and CDR2 YNNKEL (reference sequence). This CDR3 is built from 14 residues. The DNA for the CDR3 is TGTGCCAGCAGCCGCCGGGACCCTAACACTGAAGCTTTCTTT. This translates into CASSRRDPNTEAFF.

In this sample, this clonotype turned up a few times. The chain employs TRBV7-2 and TRBJ2-3, with D uncertain. The CDR3 extends over 13 amino acids. Deletions cut 5 bases from V and 4 bases from J, with 10 bases between. Germline V gene lookup returns CDR1 SGHTA and CDR2 FQGNSA. The CDR3 protein is CASSNPPADTQYF. In DNA, the CDR3 is TGTGCCAGCAGCAACCCCCCCGCAGATACGCAGTATTTT.

This clonotype was recorded at least ten times. The rearrangement joins TRBV12-3 or TRBV12-4 to TRBJ2-1, with TRBD1 matching 8 bases. The CDR3 runs to 12 residues. With 5 bases clipped from V and 7 bases from J, the junction kept 1 base outside the gene matches. The CDR3 protein is CASSTGGNEQFF. In DNA form, the CDR3 reads TGTGCCAGCAGTACAGGGGGGAATGAGCAGTTCTTC.

The V and J genes are TRBV5-4 and TRBJ2-3; 10 bases match TRBD1. The CDR3 runs to 15 residues. With V trimmed by 4 bases and J by 11 bases, 13 bases remained unmatched. Germline V CDR1 and CDR2: SGHNT, YYREEE (reference sequence). CDR3 sequence: CASSTPGQGLGWQYF. The CDR3 bases are TGTGCCAGCAGCACGCCGGGACAGGGGTTGGGTTGGCAGTATTTT.

The chain carries TRBV7-6 and TRBJ2-3, with 7 nucleotides matching TRBD2. Looked up from germline, CDR1 is SGHVS and CDR2 is FNYEAQ. CDR3 size: 16 residues. After removal of 1 base from V and 5 bases from J, the junction contained 9 bases not matched to a gene. The CDR3 DNA is TGTGCCAGCAGCTTAGATTCGGGAGGCCCCAGAGATACGCAGTATTTT. Translation: CASSLDSGGPRDTQYF.

The chain uses TRBV6-5 and TRBJ2-1; TRBD2 aligns across 12 bases. Germline CDR1 and CDR2: MNHEY and SVGAGI. This CDR3 spans 17 amino acids. J was trimmed by 5 bases and V by 4 bases; bases with no gene match: 9. The CDR3 sequence: CASSSRGLAGYHNEQFF. CDR3 nucleotides: TGTGCCAGCAGTTCTAGGGGACTAGCGGGCTATCACAATGAGCAGTTCTTC.

Ten or more counts support this clonotype. V usage is TRBV5-1 and J usage is TRBJ2-5, with D unresolved. V lost 2 bases to trimming and J lost 5 bases, with 13 bases between them. This CDR3 is built from 14 residues. Looked up from germline, CDR1 is SGHRS and CDR2 is YFSETQ. CDR3 nucleotides: TGCGCCAGCAGCTTCTCGCATCCCGACGAGACCCAGTACTTC. This sequence encodes CASSFSHPDETQYF. The variable domain in full, with the rest retrieved from reference TRBV5-1 and TRBJ2-5, is KAGVTQTPRYLIKTRGQQVTLSCSPISGHRSVSWYQQTPGQGLQFLFEYFSETQRNKGNFPGRFSGRQFSNSRSEMNVSTLELGDSALYLCASSFSHPDETQYFGPGTRLLVL.

This clonotype showed up many times. The V and J genes are TRBV29-1 and TRBJ2-3; no firm D call. With 4 bases removed from V and 1 base from J, the gap between germline ends came to 6 bases. Looked up from germline, CDR1 is SQVTM and CDR2 is ANQGSEA. CDR3 length: 12 residues. The CDR3 loop is CSVGGGTDTQYF. The CDR3 DNA reads as TGCAGCGTTGGTGGGGGCACAGATACGCAGTATTTT.

This clonotype was picked up a small number of times. The chain recombines TRBV7-9 with TRBJ1-2; 8 bases match TRBD1. Trimming at V came to 5 bases and at J to 7 bases, leaving 15 bases not matched to a gene. CDR1 is SEHNR and CDR2 is FQNEAQ in the germline V gene (reference sequence). This CDR3 is built from 16 residues. The CDR3 loop is CASSTSTGEAVPGYTF. The CDR3 nucleotides are TGTGCCAGCAGCACCTCGACAGGGGAGGCAGTTCCTGGCTACACCTTC. Full variable domain (rest looked up from reference TRBV7-9 and TRBJ1-2): DTGVSQNPRHKITKRGQNVTFRCDPISEHNRLYWYRQTLGQGPEFLTYFQNEAQLEKSRLLSDRFSAERPKGSFSTLEIQRTEQGDSAMYLCASSTSTGEAVPGYTFGSGTRLTVV.

This clonotype was seen at least ten times. The chain has TRBV27 and TRBJ1-6; 9 nucleotides match TRBD1. The CDR3 covers 15 residues. The ends lost 2 bases at V and 9 bases at J; junction bases unmatched: 5. Looked up from germline, CDR1 is MNHEY and CDR2 is SMNVEV (reference sequence). CDR3 loop: CASSLPGQGGSPLHF. The CDR3 nucleotides read TGTGCCAGCAGTTTACCGGGACAGGGAGGTTCACCCCTCCACTTT.

This clonotype was seen more than once but under ten times. The chain has TRBV12-3 or TRBV12-4 and TRBJ2-7; 9 bases agree with TRBD2. The CDR3 is 14 residues long. V lost 3 bases and J lost 3; bases outside the gene matches: 3. CDR3: CASSFAGGYYEQYF. DNA for the CDR3: TGTGCCAGCAGTTTCGCGGGAGGGTACTACGAGCAGTACTTC.

The chain combines TRBV19 with TRBJ1-5, with D unclear. Trimming shortened V by 8 bases and J by 6 bases, and 20 bases separated the two germline ends. Germline CDR1 and CDR2: LNHDA and SQIVND (reference sequence). The CDR3 length is 15 residues. The CDR3 DNA follows: TGTGCCAGTGCTCCGGGGAGCGGGCTAGGTCAGCCCCAGCATTTT. This sequence encodes CASAPGSGLGQPQHF.

This clonotype was observed a few times. J is TRBJ2-2 and V is TRBV30; 13 nucleotides agree with TRBD2. The ends lost 5 bases at V and 4 bases at J; junction bases unmatched: 10. CDR1 and CDR2 from the germline V gene are GTSNPN and SVGIG (reference sequence). This CDR3 region has 17 residues. The CDR3 region is CAWLTSGRALGTGELFF. CDR3 nucleotides: TGTGCCTGGCTAACTAGCGGGAGGGCCCTGGGCACCGGGGAGCTGTTTTTT.

This clonotype was counted only a few times. This sequence joins TRBV9 and TRBJ2-3; D assignment may be TRBD1 or TRBD2 (6 bases each). Trimming took 0 bases from V and 6 from J, leaving 23 bases between them. The CDR3 spans 18 residues. Germline CDR1 reads SGDLS; CDR2 reads YYNGEE. CDR3 region: CASSVGLDGGLGSDTQYF. The CDR3 DNA reads as TGTGCCAGCAGCGTAGGACTCGATGGGGGGCTTGGTTCTGATACGCAGTATTTT.